Listed below are T cell receptor beta chains from one sample, sequenced in a study of CD8+ T cells in alopecia areata. Clones were read by immunoSEQ multiplex PCR, and TCRdb kept only the in-frame ones, dropping some. The top ten clones hold 36% of a sample with some 160,000 clones, around two thirds of them seen once. Sequencing was performed on CD8+ T cells sorted from blood. These receptors were collected from a human donor in good health. Each CDR3 is given with its conserved first and last residue. A D gene is named only where the DNA matches it firmly. Clone size is given for some rows only: seen once, a few or many times, or a class if the clone is expanded.

j_call d_call v_call clone_size cdr3_aa cdr3_nt
TRBJ2-7 NA TRBV27 NA CASSLVWPAGYEQYF TGTGCCAGCAGTTTAGTTTGGCCTGCCGGCTACGAGCAGTACTTC
TRBJ1-2 NA TRBV6-5 few CASLGSNGYTF TGTGCCAGCCTTGGGTCTAATGGCTACACCTTC
TRBJ2-2 TRBD2 TRBV6-5 NA CASSPGLGNTGELFF TGTGCCAGCAGCCCGGGACTAGGGAACACCGGGGAGCTGTTTTTT
TRBJ2-7 TRBD1 TRBV13 NA CASSSGQGTYEQYF TGTGCCAGCAGCTCCGGACAGGGTACCTACGAGCAGTACTTC
TRBJ1-2 NA TRBV5-6 NA CASSLRHLGYGYTF TGTGCCAGCAGCTTGAGGCACCTCGGATATGGCTACACCTTC
TRBJ1-2 NA TRBV30 NA CASFISLPYGYTF TGTGCCTCCTTCATATCCCTGCCCTATGGCTACACCTTC
TRBJ2-7 TRBD1 TRBV5-1 NA CASSTTGGRKEQYF TGCGCCAGCAGTACCACAGGGGGTCGGAAGGAGCAGTACTTC
TRBJ2-1 TRBD2 TRBV29-1 NA CSVDHTSGSVDEQFF TGCAGCGTCGACCATACTAGCGGGTCTGTGGATGAGCAGTTCTTC
TRBJ2-7 TRBD1 TRBV2 NA CASIQGPWGQYF TGTGCCAGCATACAGGGGCCCTGGGGGCAGTACTTC
TRBJ2-7 TRBD1 TRBV29-1 NA CSVEGTVSYEQYF TGCAGCGTCGAGGGGACAGTCTCCTACGAGCAGTACTTC
TRBJ2-2 NA TRBV29-1 few CSVERLPGELFF TGCAGCGTTGAAAGGTTGCCCGGGGAGCTGTTTTTT
TRBJ2-7 TRBD2 TRBV27 NA CASSLTSSGSLGEQYF TGTGCCAGCAGTCTAACCAGTAGCGGGAGTTTAGGCGAGCAGTACTTC
TRBJ1-5 NA TRBV2 NA CASSELWGHNQPQHF TGTGCCAGCAGTGAACTTTGGGGCCACAATCAGCCCCAGCATTTT
TRBJ1-1 NA TRBV27 NA CASSLWGMNTEAFF TGTGCCAGCAGTTTGTGGGGTATGAACACTGAAGCTTTCTTT
TRBJ2-1 NA TRBV7-3 NA CASSLSFGPGSDEQFF TGTGCCAGCAGCTTATCTTTTGGGCCGGGGAGCGATGAGCAGTTCTTC
TRBJ2-1 TRBD2 TRBV9 NA CASSAPRGLAGGPSSYNEQFF TGTGCCAGCAGCGCACCCAGAGGACTAGCGGGAGGTCCCAGCTCCTACAATGAGCAGTTCTTC
TRBJ2-7 NA TRBV29-1 NA CSAVLGIRSYEQYF TGCAGCGCGGTACTGGGGATACGCTCCTACGAGCAGTACTTC
TRBJ2-2 NA TRBV7-7 NA CASSPTTGGELFF TGTGCTAGCAGCCCCACCACAGGCGGGGAGCTGTTTTTT
TRBJ2-2 NA TRBV4-1 NA CASSQNEASNTGELFF TGCGCCAGCAGCCAAAATGAGGCCTCGAACACCGGGGAGCTGTTTTTT
TRBJ2-5 NA TRBV9 NA CASSVGLDQETQYF TGTGCCAGCAGCGTAGGGTTAGATCAAGAGACCCAGTACTTC
TRBJ2-1 NA TRBV19 NA CASSLGDEQFF TGTGCCAGTAGTTTGGGGGATGAGCAGTTCTTC
TRBJ1-5 NA TRBV27 NA CASSLGVGNQPQHF TGTGCCAGCAGTTTGGGGGTCGGGAATCAGCCCCAGCATTTT
TRBJ1-2 NA TRBV14 NA CASSPAGTHYTF TGTGCCAGCAGCCCCGCCGGGACTCACTACACCTTC
TRBJ1-1 NA TRBV5-6 NA CASSRRGTEAFF TGTGCCAGCAGCCGACGGGGGACTGAAGCTTTCTTT
TRBJ2-5 NA TRBV7-9 once CASIPAGGHETQYF TGTGCCAGCATCCCGGCCGGGGGACACGAGACCCAGTACTTC
TRBJ2-7 NA TRBV29-1 few CSVFSPHSSYEQYF TGCAGCGTCTTCTCACCCCACAGCTCCTACGAGCAGTACTTC
TRBJ2-7 TRBD2 TRBV6-1 NA CASSEAPSGTDHEQYF TGTGCCAGCAGTGAAGCGCCTAGCGGAACAGACCACGAGCAGTACTTC
TRBJ2-7 TRBD1 TRBV7-9 NA CASSSAQGENEQYF TGTGCCAGCAGCTCCGCACAGGGGGAAAACGAGCAGTACTTC
TRBJ2-3 NA TRBV27 once CASSPHLGRSDTQYF TGTGCCAGCAGTCCCCACTTGGGGAGATCAGATACGCAGTATTTT
TRBJ2-1 TRBD2 TRBV29-1 NA CSVEGVRREGHGEQFF TGCAGCGTTGAAGGGGTAAGGCGGGAGGGCCATGGGGAGCAGTTCTTC
TRBJ1-1 NA TRBV15 few CATSRERGSGTEAFF TGTGCCACCAGCAGAGAGAGGGGGAGCGGCACTGAAGCTTTCTTT